A single sample gave rise to the 4 T cell receptor beta chains below, sequenced in a study of T cells in Graves' hyperthyroidism and ophthalmopathy. Using RNA transcripts as the source, TCR beta CDR3 regions were amplified. The HTBI set primed first-round TCR CDR3 RT-PCR. Each CDR3 protein gets one entry after TCRdb re-called the multiplex PCR reads with MiXCR. The sample includes hundreds of thousands of distinct CDR3 sequences, roughly 14% seen only once; the top ten take around 4%. Material: blood. All receptors come from a woman aged 35 to 49 with Graves' ophthalmopathy.

This clonotype has a count of ten or more. This rearrangement joins TRBV20-1 to TRBJ2-7; 12 bases align to TRBD2. From germline, CDR1 is DFQATT and CDR2 SNEGSKA (reference sequence). The CDR3 is 17 amino acids. V lost 0 bases to trimming and J lost 5 bases; unmatched junction nucleotides: 11. The CDR3, as DNA: TGCAGTGCTAGAGATCTAGAACTAGCGGGAGGATCCAACGAGCAGTACTTC. Translating it yields CSARDLELAGGSNEQYF.

This clonotype was picked up many times. The rearrangement uses TRBV27 and TRBJ1-1; D gene unclear. The germline gives CDR1 MNHEY, CDR2 SMNVEV (reference sequence). The CDR3 runs to 13 residues. Trimming cost V 5 bases and J 3 bases, with 10 bases left between them. The chain's CDR3 is CASSLPGYTEAFF. The CDR3 DNA sequence: TGTGCCAGCAGTCTTCCGGGGTACACTGAAGCTTTCTTT.

This clonotype showed up many times. The chain carries TRBV15 and TRBJ1-5, with D possibly being TRBD1 (6 bases). CDR1 and CDR2 (germline): LNHNV, YYDKDF (reference sequence). Trimming removed 5 bases from V and 3 bases from J, with 11 bases in between. CDR3 length: 14 amino acids. Written as DNA, the CDR3 is TGTGCCACCAGCCAGACAGGTTCCAATCAGCCCCAGCATTTT. Translated, it gives CATSQTGSNQPQHF.

This clonotype has just a few counts. The V and J genes are TRBV4-1 and TRBJ1-1, with TRBD1 identical over 9 bases. This CDR3 comprises 15 residues. Losses at the gene ends were 0 bases for V and 4 bases for J; bases not matched to a gene: 3. Germline V lookup: CDR1 MGHRA, CDR2 YSYEKL. CDR3 residues: CASSQEGQGITEAFF. CDR3 coding DNA: TGCGCCAGCAGCCAAGAGGGACAGGGAATCACTGAAGCTTTCTTT.